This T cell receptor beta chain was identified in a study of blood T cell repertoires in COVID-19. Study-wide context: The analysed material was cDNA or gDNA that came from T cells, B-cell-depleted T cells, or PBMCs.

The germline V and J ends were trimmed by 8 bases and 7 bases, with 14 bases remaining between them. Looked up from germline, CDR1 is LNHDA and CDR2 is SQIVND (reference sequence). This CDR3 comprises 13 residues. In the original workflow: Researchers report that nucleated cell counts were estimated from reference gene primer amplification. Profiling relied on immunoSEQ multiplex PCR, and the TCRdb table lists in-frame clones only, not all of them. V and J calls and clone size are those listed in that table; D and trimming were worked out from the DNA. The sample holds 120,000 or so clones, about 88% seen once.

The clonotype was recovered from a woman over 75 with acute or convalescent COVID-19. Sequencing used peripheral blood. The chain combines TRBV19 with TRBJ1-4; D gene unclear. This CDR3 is CASSEARGEKLFF. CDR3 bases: TGTGCCAGTTCCGAGGCGCGGGGTGAAAAACTGTTTTTT.